This T cell receptor beta chain was profiled in a study of identical twins. As for this clonotype: The target antigen is unknown.

No donor was unhealthy or non-Caucasian. Trimming pared 6 bases from V and 1 base from J, leaving 16 bases between. Germline assignment: CDR1 LGHNT and CDR2 FRNRAP. This CDR3 contains 16 residues. TCRdb processed the 5' RACE reads anew with MiXCR; each CDR3 protein has one entry. The data show 280,000 or so distinct CDR3 sequences, with 6.5% to 9.5% seen just once and roughly 2% held by the top ten. Study-level findings and limits: Reduced insertions were recorded for abundant cord blood beta clonotypes, with no such pattern in memory repertoires. Zero-insertion analyses could be partly confounded by invariant MAIT and iNKT cells.

These same data were also listed under a study on yellow fever vaccine responses in identical twins. This second study notes: Convergence reportedly seemed to mark part of the twins' vaccine T cell response, with personalization marking the rest.

This receptor was identified in a young woman in good health. The sample comprised memory (CD45RO+) T cells sorted from blood. The J gene is TRBJ1-5, the V gene TRBV12-5; D gene uncertain. CDR3 in DNA: TGTGCTAGTGGCCTGGACGGTCCAGTGAGCAATCAGCCCCAGCATTTT. It specifies CASGLDGPVSNQPQHF.